This passage covers 32 T cell receptor beta chains from one sample sequenced in a study of blood T cell repertoires in COVID-19. TCRdb's copy holds only in-frame clones and misses some; the assay was immunoSEQ multiplex PCR. Counted here are 350,000 or so clones, approximately 89% occurring once; the ten biggest clones make up under 5%. Sequenced material: peripheral blood. Receptors originate from a woman aged 55-69 years with COVID-19, enrolled during active disease.

Comments on this clone: Its ends do not fully match the called genes, so a read error is possible. The chain employs TRBV7-7 and TRBJ2-5, with TRBD2 matching 7 bases. The germline gives CDR1 SSHAT, CDR2 FNYEAQ (reference sequence). The CDR3 extends over 15 amino acids. The CDR3 sequence is CASSFLGGDQETQYF. The CDR3 DNA is TGTGCTAGCAGCTTTTTGGGAGGGGATCAAGAGACCCAGTACTTC.

The chain has TRBV18 and TRBJ2-7, with 7 bases identical to TRBD1. The ends lost 5 bases at V and 0 bases at J; junction bases unmatched: 4. The CDR3 extends over 14 amino acids. Germline V gives CDR1 KGHSH, CDR2 LQKENI. Here the CDR3 reads CASSEDRSSYEQYF. The CDR3 DNA reads TGTGCCAGCTCAGAGGACAGGAGCTCCTACGAGCAGTACTTC.

This sequence joins TRBV25-1 and TRBJ2-3; D unclear. The V gene's germline CDR1 is MGHDK and CDR2 SYGVNS. V lost 3 bases to trimming and J lost 2 bases, with 6 bases between them. The length of the CDR3 is 13 residues. The CDR3 DNA reads TGTGCCAGCAGTGAGCCTAACACAGATACGCAGTATTTT. Translation: CASSEPNTDTQYF.

The chain uses TRBV6-5 and TRBJ2-3; 9 bases match TRBD2. With 2 bases clipped from V and 6 bases from J, the junction kept 9 bases outside the gene matches. The CDR3 is 16 amino acids. CDR1 MNHEY and CDR2 SVGAGI come from the germline V gene. CDR3 sequence (DNA): TGTGCCAGCAGTTACGGTAGCGGGGGCGCCCCGGATACGCAGTATTTT. Amino acids: CASSYGSGGAPDTQYF.

CDR3 loop: CASSLVGSREKLFF. CDR3 nucleotides: TGTGCCAGCAGCTTAGTCGGGTCCCGGGAAAAACTGTTTTTT. The V and J genes are TRBV7-9 and TRBJ1-4; D ambiguous. In germline, CDR1 is SEHNR, CDR2 FQNEAQ (reference sequence). Trimming pared 1 base from V and 8 bases from J, leaving 11 bases between. The CDR3 has 14 amino acids. Combining the CDR3 with reference TRBV7-9 and TRBJ1-4 gives the whole variable domain DTGVSQNPRHKITKRGQNVTFRCDPISEHNRLYWYRQTLGQGPEFLTYFQNEAQLEKSRLLSDRFSAERPKGSFSTLEIQRTEQGDSAMYLCASSLVGSREKLFFGSGTQLSVL.

V and J are TRBV10-3 and TRBJ1-3; possibly TRBD1 for D (6 bases). This CDR3 has 17 residues. Germline loops: CDR1 ENHRY, CDR2 SYGVKD. Trimming stripped 0 bases from V and 0 bases from J, with 12 bases between. The CDR3 sequence: CAISESWTVLSGNTIYF. CDR3 DNA sequence: TGTGCCATCAGTGAGTCTTGGACAGTACTCTCTGGAAACACCATATATTTT.

V gene TRBV9 combines with J gene TRBJ2-5; possible D gene TRBD2, 7 bases. CDR3 size: 15 residues. Trimming left V 3 bases short and J 10 bases short, with 22 bases between. Germline V CDR1 and CDR2: SGDLS, YYNGEE. CDR3 residues: CASSAPGAGARDQYF. The CDR3 nucleotides read TGTGCCAGCAGCGCCCCAGGGGCGGGGGCTCGTGACCAGTACTTC. Full variable domain (rest looked up from reference TRBV9 and TRBJ2-5): DSGVTQTPKHLITATGQRVTLRCSPRSGDLSVYWYQQSLDQGLQFLIQYYNGEERAKGNILERFSAQQFPDLHSELNLSSLELGDSALYFCASSAPGAGARDQYFGPGTRLLVL.

The J gene is TRBJ2-2, the V gene TRBV7-2, with TRBD2 matching 13 bases. Trimming cost V 5 bases and J 5 bases; bases outside gene matches: 5. The CDR3 contains 16 residues. Germline CDR1 is SGHTA and CDR2 is FQGNSA. The CDR3 sequence is CASSKTSGGWTGELFF. In DNA form, the CDR3 reads TGTGCCAGCAGCAAGACTAGCGGGGGGTGGACCGGGGAGCTGTTTTTT.

The J gene is TRBJ1-2, the V gene TRBV6-5; D is perhaps TRBD1 (6 bases). The germline gives CDR1 MNHEY, CDR2 SVGAGI. This CDR3 is built from 14 residues. Trimming shortened V by 2 bases and J by 0 bases, and 7 bases separated the two germline ends. For the CDR3, the DNA is TGTGCCAGCAGTTACGGACAGACTAACTATGGCTACACCTTC. As protein: CASSYGQTNYGYTF.

The rearrangement joins TRBV28 to TRBJ2-7; a weak D match, TRBD1 (6 bases). This CDR3 has 15 amino acids. The germline V and J ends were trimmed by 3 bases and 4 bases, with 16 bases remaining between them. Germline V gene sequence: CDR1 MDHEN, CDR2 SYDVKM. DNA of the CDR3: TGTGCCAGCAGTTTCTCGCCAGGGGAAACTTACGAGCAGTACTTC. It codes for CASSFSPGETYEQYF.

This clone was seen once. J is TRBJ2-6 and V is TRBV29-1, with a possible D match to TRBD1 (6 bases). The germline V gene encodes CDR1 SQVTM and CDR2 ANQGSEA. Trimming cost V 2 bases and J 1 base, with 6 bases left between them. The CDR3 contains 14 residues. The CDR3 region is CSVETGSGANVLTF. The DNA of the CDR3 is TGCAGCGTTGAAACAGGGTCTGGGGCCAACGTCCTGACTTTC.

This sequence joins TRBV4-1 and TRBJ1-2, with TRBD1 matching 10 bases. Germline CDR1 MGHRA, CDR2 YSYEKL. V lost 3 bases, J lost 2 bases, and 21 bases stayed unmatched. There are 21 residues in the CDR3. CDR3 amino acids: CASSHVGLKPGQGMSNYGYTF. CDR3 DNA sequence: TGCGCCAGCAGCCATGTGGGACTAAAACCGGGACAGGGGATGTCCAACTATGGCTACACCTTC.

The chain carries TRBV2 and TRBJ1-2; 9 bases align to TRBD1. V lost 6 bases and J lost 2; bases outside the gene matches: 4. CDR1 and CDR2 (germline): SNHLY, FYNNEI. This CDR3 has 14 residues. The CDR3 spells CASRGQGKNYGYTF. The CDR3 DNA reads TGTGCCAGCAGAGGACAGGGGAAGAACTATGGCTACACCTTC.

This clone has just one count. The chain joins TRBV2 to TRBJ2-7, with D possibly matching TRBD1 (6 bases). The CDR3 is 16 amino acids. V was cut by 1 base and J by 0 bases, with 13 bases left in between. The germline V gene has CDR1 SNHLY and CDR2 FYNNEI. In DNA, the CDR3 is TGTGCCAGCAGTGAAGGGGGCAGGGGTAGCTCCTACGAGCAGTACTTC. This encodes CASSEGGRGSSYEQYF.

In this sample, this clone turned up once. The CDR3 DNA follows: TGTGCCAGCAGCCCGTCCGGGACAGAGTCCTACAATGAGCAGTTCTTC. Amino acids: CASSPSGTESYNEQFF. The genes are TRBV9 and TRBJ2-1; 7 bases line up with TRBD1. In germline, CDR1 is SGDLS, CDR2 YYNGEE. With 4 bases clipped from V and 1 base from J, the junction kept 8 bases outside the gene matches. CDR3 length: 16 residues. The variable domain in full, with the rest retrieved from reference TRBV9 and TRBJ2-1, is DSGVTQTPKHLITATGQRVTLRCSPRSGDLSVYWYQQSLDQGLQFLIQYYNGEERAKGNILERFSAQQFPDLHSELNLSSLELGDSALYFCASSPSGTESYNEQFFGPGTRLTVL.

The chain carries TRBV28 and TRBJ1-5; TRBD1 agrees at 7 bases. V dropped 3 bases and J dropped 9; count of bases not matched to a gene: 11. This CDR3 contains 15 residues. In germline, CDR1 is MDHEN, CDR2 SYDVKM. The CDR3 nucleotides are TGTGCCAGCAGTTTTCGTAGACAGGGATCCCGGCCCCAGCATTTT. This sequence encodes CASSFRRQGSRPQHF.

About this clone itself: Other DNA sequences in the sample encode the same CDR3. The V gene is TRBV11-2, the J gene TRBJ1-2; D call uncertain. V lost 5 bases, J lost 3 bases, and 7 bases lay in between. The germline V gene has CDR1 SGHAT and CDR2 FQNNGV. This CDR3 comprises 12 residues. The CDR3 DNA sequence: TGTGCCAGCAGCCCCCGGGACTATGGCTACACCTTC. This sequence encodes CASSPRDYGYTF.

V and J are TRBV18 and TRBJ2-1; D perhaps matches TRBD1 (6 bases). This CDR3 is 15 amino acids long. Germline-derived CDR1 and CDR2 are KGHSH and LQKENI. The V gene lost 2 bases and the J gene lost 1 base, with 9 bases spanning the gap. The CDR3: CASSPSQGSYNEQFF. The CDR3 region has the DNA TGTGCCAGCTCACCATCGCAGGGGTCCTACAATGAGCAGTTCTTC.

This clone was seen only a few times. The rearrangement links TRBV7-8 to TRBJ2-2; 9 positions match TRBD2. The CDR3 is 16 amino acids. Germline V lookup: CDR1 SGHVS, CDR2 FQNEAQ. V dropped 0 bases and J dropped 4; count of bases not matched to a gene: 3. The CDR3 sequence: CASSLATSGRTGELFF. The CDR3 DNA reads TGTGCCAGCAGCTTAGCGACTAGCGGACGCACCGGGGAGCTGTTTTTT.

The chain is built from TRBV27 and TRBJ1-2; 9 bases line up with TRBD1. Germline lookup yields CDR1 MNHEY and CDR2 SMNVEV (reference sequence). The CDR3 extends over 18 amino acids. Trimming cost V 5 bases and J 0 bases; bases outside gene matches: 13. The DNA for the CDR3 is TGTGCCAGCAGTCCACGACAGGGGGAAAAGCTATCTAACTATGGCTACACCTTC. Amino acids: CASSPRQGEKLSNYGYTF.

This chain links TRBV5-1 with TRBJ2-7, with 9 bases fitting TRBD1. There are 12 residues in the CDR3. V lost 4 bases and J lost 12; bases outside the gene matches: 8. Germline assignment: CDR1 SGHRS and CDR2 YFSETQ. The CDR3 DNA reads TGCGCCAGCAGCGCGGACAGGGGAAGTTCGTACTTC. Translated: CASSADRGSSYF.

V is TRBV6-1 and J is TRBJ1-3; the D is unclear. From germline, CDR1 is MNHNS and CDR2 SASEGT. Deletions cut 3 bases from V and 1 base from J, with 10 bases between. The CDR3 contains 15 residues. In nucleotides, the CDR3 is TGTGCCAGCAGTGATCACGGAGGATCTGGAAACACCATATATTTT. It codes for CASSDHGGSGNTIYF.

The V gene is TRBV11-2, the J gene TRBJ1-2, with 7 bases matching TRBD1. CDR3 length: 17 amino acids. With V trimmed by 1 base and J by 6 bases, 14 bases remained unmatched. Germline CDR1 is SGHAT and CDR2 is FQNNGV. The CDR3 DNA reads TGTGCCAGCAGCTTAGTCATTAGGGGGACAGCTACCAATGGCTACACCTTC. Translating it yields CASSLVIRGTATNGYTF. The full variable domain, rest sourced from reference TRBV11-2 and TRBJ1-2, is EAGVAQSPRYKIIEKRQSVAFWCNPISGHATLYWYQQILGQGPKLLIQFQNNGVVDDSQLPKDRFSAERLKGVDSTLKIQPAKLEDSAVYLCASSLVIRGTATNGYTFGSGTRLTVV.

The chain joins TRBV5-6 to TRBJ1-6, with 8 bases fitting TRBD1. The germline CDR1 and CDR2 sequences are SGHDT and YYEEEE. Unmatched junction bases numbered 6, after V lost 0 bases and J lost 7 bases. The CDR3 totals 16 residues. Written as DNA, the CDR3 is TGTGCCAGCAGCTTGGTGGCAGGGGGCAGGAATTCACCCCTCCACTTT. Translating gives CASSLVAGGRNSPLHF.

The rearrangement uses TRBV5-1 and TRBJ1-4, with D hard to call. The V and J ends lost 2 bases and 3 bases respectively, with 14 bases between them. Germline lookup yields CDR1 SGHRS and CDR2 YFSETQ. The CDR3 is made up of 16 amino acids. CDR3 sequence (DNA): TGCGCCAGCAGCTTATCTCGTTCCGGGGCTAATGAAAAACTGTTTTTT. Amino acid sequence: CASSLSRSGANEKLFF.

This chain uses TRBV4-1 with TRBJ1-2, with no clear D. This CDR3 has 15 amino acids. V was cut by 3 bases and J by 2 bases, with 13 bases left in between. CDR1 and CDR2 (germline): MGHRA, YSYEKL. CDR3 in amino acids: CASSQIPHENYGYTF. In nucleotides, the CDR3 is TGCGCCAGCAGCCAGATCCCCCATGAGAACTATGGCTACACCTTC.

The gene calls are TRBV28 and TRBJ1-4, with D possibly TRBD1 on 6 matching bases. Germline lookup yields CDR1 MDHEN and CDR2 SYDVKM. This CDR3 comprises 16 residues. Trimming removed 6 bases at V and 5 bases at J, with 19 bases between. The CDR3 here is CASSLGAGQRNEKLFF. CDR3 bases: TGTGCCAGCAGCCTGGGGGCTGGACAGAGGAATGAAAAACTGTTTTTT.

This clone was counted once. The chain links TRBV18 to TRBJ1-1; possible D gene TRBD1, 5 bases. The CDR3 covers 14 residues. Germline V gene data show CDR1 as KGHSH and CDR2 as LQKENI. Trimming took 3 bases from V and 4 from J, leaving 12 bases between them. The CDR3 spells CASSPREVTTEAFF. CDR3 bases: TGTGCCAGCTCACCCAGGGAGGTGACCACTGAAGCTTTCTTT.

Concerning this clone itself: The same CDR3 arises from other DNA sequences in this sample as well. The chain joins TRBV7-3 to TRBJ1-1; no firm D call. Trimming cost V 1 base and J 3 bases, with 6 bases left between them. The germline CDR1 and CDR2 sequences are SGHTA and FQGTGA. There are 13 residues in the CDR3. CDR3 sequence: CASSLSRDTEAFF. As DNA, the CDR3 is TGTGCCAGCAGCTTAAGCCGGGACACTGAAGCTTTCTTT.

This clone was detected only once. The chain links TRBV2 to TRBJ1-5; tentatively, D is TRBD1 (5 bases). The CDR3 runs 15 residues. The ends were cut back, 3 bases at V and 0 bases at J, with 9 bases in the middle. Per germline, CDR1 SNHLY and CDR2 FYNNEI. The CDR3: CASSDWGSSNQPQHF. CDR3 DNA sequence: TGTGCCAGCAGTGATTGGGGCAGTAGCAATCAGCCCCAGCATTTT.

The J gene is TRBJ1-6, the V gene TRBV7-3, with 7 bases fitting TRBD1. Losses at the gene ends were 2 bases for V and 7 bases for J; bases not matched to a gene: 5. CDR3 length: 15 amino acids. Germline-derived CDR1 and CDR2 are SGHTA and FQGTGA. The CDR3 coding sequence is TGTGCCAGCAGCTTACGAGGGGGCACCAATTCACCCCTCCACTTT. Its translation: CASSLRGGTNSPLHF.

The J gene is TRBJ2-1, the V gene TRBV2; D gene unclear. Germline V gives CDR1 SNHLY, CDR2 FYNNEI. This CDR3 contains 13 residues. V dropped 7 bases and J dropped 7 bases, with 14 bases sitting between them. CDR3 amino acids: CASIATSANEQFF. The DNA of the CDR3 is TGTGCCAGCATAGCCACTTCAGCTAATGAGCAGTTCTTC. Full variable domain (rest looked up from reference TRBV2 and TRBJ2-1): EPEVTQTPSHQVTQMGQEVILRCVPISNHLYFYWYRQILGQKVEFLVSFYNNEISEKSEIFDDQFSVERPDGSNFTLKIRSTKLEDSAMYFCASIATSANEQFFGPGTRLTVL.